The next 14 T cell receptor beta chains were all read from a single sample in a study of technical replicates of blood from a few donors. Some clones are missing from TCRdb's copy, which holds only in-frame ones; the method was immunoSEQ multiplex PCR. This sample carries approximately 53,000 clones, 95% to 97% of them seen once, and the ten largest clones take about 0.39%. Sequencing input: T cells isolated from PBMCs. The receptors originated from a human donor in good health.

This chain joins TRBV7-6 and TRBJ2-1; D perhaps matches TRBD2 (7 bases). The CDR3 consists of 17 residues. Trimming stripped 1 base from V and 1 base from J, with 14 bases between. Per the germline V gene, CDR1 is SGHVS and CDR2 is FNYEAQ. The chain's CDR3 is CASSLGEGGGSYNEQFF. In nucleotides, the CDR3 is TGTGCCAGCAGCTTAGGAGAGGGAGGGGGTTCCTACAATGAGCAGTTCTTC.

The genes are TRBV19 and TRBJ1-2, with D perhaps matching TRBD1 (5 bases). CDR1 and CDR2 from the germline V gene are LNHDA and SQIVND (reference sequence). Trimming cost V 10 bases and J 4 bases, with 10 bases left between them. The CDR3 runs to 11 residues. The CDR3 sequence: CATRVGYGYTF. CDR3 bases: TGTGCCACCAGGGTGGGCTATGGCTACACCTTC.

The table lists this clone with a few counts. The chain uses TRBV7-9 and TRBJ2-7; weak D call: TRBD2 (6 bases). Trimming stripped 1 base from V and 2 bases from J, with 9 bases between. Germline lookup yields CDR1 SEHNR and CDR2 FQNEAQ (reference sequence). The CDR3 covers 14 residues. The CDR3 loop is CASSLDGTPYEQYF. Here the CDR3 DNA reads TGTGCCAGCAGCTTAGATGGGACTCCCTACGAGCAGTACTTC.

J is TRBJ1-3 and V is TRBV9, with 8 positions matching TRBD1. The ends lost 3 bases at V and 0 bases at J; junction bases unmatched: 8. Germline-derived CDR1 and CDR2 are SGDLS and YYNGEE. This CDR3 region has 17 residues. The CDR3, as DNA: TGTGCCAGCAGCGGCCCGGGACAGGCGTACTCTGGAAACACCATATATTTT. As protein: CASSGPGQAYSGNTIYF.

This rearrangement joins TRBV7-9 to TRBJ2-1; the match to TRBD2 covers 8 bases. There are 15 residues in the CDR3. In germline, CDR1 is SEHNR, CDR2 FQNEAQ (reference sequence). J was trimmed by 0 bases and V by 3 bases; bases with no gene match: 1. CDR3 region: CASSLSGSSYNEQFF. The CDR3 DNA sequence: TGTGCCAGCAGCTTGAGCGGGAGCTCCTACAATGAGCAGTTCTTC.

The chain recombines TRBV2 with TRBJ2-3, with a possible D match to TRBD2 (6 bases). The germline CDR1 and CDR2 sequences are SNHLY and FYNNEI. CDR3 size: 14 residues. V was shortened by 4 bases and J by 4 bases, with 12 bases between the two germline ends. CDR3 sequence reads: CASSVTRFPDTQYF. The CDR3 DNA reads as TGTGCCAGCAGTGTGACTAGATTCCCAGATACGCAGTATTTT.

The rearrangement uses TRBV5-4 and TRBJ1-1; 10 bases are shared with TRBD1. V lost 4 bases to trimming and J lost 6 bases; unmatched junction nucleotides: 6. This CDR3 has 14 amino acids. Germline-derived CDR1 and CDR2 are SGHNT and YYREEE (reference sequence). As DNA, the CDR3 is TGTGCCAGCAGCGCGGGACAGGGGATCGCTGAAGCTTTCTTT. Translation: CASSAGQGIAEAFF.

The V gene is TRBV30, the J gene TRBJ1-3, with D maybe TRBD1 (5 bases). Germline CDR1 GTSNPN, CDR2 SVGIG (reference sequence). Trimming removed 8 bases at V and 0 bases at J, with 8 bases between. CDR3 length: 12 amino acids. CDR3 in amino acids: CAGDSSGNTIYF. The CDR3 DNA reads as TGTGCCGGTGACAGCTCTGGAAACACCATATATTTT.

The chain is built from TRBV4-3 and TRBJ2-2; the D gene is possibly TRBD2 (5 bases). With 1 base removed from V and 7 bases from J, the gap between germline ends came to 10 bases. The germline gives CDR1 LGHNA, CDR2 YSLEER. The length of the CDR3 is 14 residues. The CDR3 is CASSQGFGIGELFF. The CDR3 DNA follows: TGCGCCAGCAGCCAAGGGTTCGGGATCGGGGAGCTGTTTTTT.

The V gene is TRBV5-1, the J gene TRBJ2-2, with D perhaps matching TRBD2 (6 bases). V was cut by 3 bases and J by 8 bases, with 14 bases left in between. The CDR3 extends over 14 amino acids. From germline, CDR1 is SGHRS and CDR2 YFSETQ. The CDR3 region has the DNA TGCGCCAGCAGCTACCTCCAGGGAGGTGGGGAGCTGTTTTTT. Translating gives CASSYLQGGGELFF. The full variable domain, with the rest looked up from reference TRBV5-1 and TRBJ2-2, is KAGVTQTPRYLIKTRGQQVTLSCSPISGHRSVSWYQQTPGQGLQFLFEYFSETQRNKGNFPGRFSGRQFSNSRSEMNVSTLELGDSALYLCASSYLQGGGELFFGEGSRLTVL.

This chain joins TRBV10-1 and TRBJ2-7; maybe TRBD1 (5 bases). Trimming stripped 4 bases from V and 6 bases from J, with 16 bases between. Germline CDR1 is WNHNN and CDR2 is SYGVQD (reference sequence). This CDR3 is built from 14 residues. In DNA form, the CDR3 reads TGCGCCAGCAGTGGGACACCCGTTAAAGGCGAGCAGTACTTC. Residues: CASSGTPVKGEQYF.

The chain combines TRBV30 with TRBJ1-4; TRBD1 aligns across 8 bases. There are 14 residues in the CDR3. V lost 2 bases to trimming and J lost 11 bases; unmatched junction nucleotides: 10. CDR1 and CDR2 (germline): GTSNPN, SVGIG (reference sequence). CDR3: CAWSSDRELAKLFF. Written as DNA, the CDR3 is TGTGCCTGGAGTTCGGACAGGGAATTGGCCAAACTGTTTTTT.

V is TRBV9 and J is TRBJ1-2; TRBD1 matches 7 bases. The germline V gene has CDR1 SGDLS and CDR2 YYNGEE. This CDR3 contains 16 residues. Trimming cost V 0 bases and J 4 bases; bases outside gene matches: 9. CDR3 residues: CASSVGDREAGYGYTF. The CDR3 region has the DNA TGTGCCAGCAGCGTAGGAGACAGGGAAGCGGGCTATGGCTACACCTTC.

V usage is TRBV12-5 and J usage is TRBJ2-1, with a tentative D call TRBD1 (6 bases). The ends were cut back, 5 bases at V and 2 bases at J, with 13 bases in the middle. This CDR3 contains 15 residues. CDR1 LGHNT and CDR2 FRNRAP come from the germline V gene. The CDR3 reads CASGRQGLTYNEQFF. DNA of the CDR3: TGTGCTAGTGGTCGTCAGGGGCTTACCTACAATGAGCAGTTCTTC.